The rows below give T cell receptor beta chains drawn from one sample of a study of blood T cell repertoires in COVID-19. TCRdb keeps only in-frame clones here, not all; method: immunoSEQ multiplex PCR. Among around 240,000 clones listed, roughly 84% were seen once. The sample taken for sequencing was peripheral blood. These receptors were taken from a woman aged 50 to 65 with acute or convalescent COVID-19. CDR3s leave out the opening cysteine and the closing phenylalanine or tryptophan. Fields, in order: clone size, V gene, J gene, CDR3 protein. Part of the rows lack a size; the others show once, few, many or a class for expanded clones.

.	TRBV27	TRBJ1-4	ASSLFSGLGEKLF
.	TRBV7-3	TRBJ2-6	ASSLYGAGAPGANVLT
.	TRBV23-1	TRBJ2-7	ASSQAGNGEQY
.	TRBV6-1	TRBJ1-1	ASSEGRRTEAF
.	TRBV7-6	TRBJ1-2	ASSHGTGGNYGYT
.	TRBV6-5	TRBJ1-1	ASSRSQGGGTEAF
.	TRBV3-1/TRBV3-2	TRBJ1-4	ASRESDRGYEKLF
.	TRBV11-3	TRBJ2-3	ASSLEANPTDTQY
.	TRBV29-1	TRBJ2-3	SVGSGGSGDTQY
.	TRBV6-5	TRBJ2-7	ASSNPGTGSEEQY
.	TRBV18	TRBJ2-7	ASSLEAFHEQY
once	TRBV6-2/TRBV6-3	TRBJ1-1	ASSMRQGNTEAF
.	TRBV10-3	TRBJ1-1	ATIKQGSNTEAF
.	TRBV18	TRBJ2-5	ASSPGTRETQY
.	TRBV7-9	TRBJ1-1	ASSLRQAGESEAF
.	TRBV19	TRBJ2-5	ASSDPDRGLWETQY
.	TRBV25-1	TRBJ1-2	ASSETGGRHGYT
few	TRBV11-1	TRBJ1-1	ASRRSGGRAF
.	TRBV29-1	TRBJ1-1	SVDRGNTEAF
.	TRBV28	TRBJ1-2	ASSFGTENGYT
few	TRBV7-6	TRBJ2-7	ASSRDRGISYEQY
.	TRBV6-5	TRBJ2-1	ASSLRSSYNEQF
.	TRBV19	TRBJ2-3	ASSISLAGGDTQY
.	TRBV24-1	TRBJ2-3	ATSELPQGISTDTQY
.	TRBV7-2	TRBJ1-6	ASSLASRAQNSPLH
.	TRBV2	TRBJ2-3	ASSESGVTDTQY
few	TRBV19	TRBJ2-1	ASSTLGTVSYNEQF
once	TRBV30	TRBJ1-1	AWSQMNTEAF
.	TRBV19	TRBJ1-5	ASSPLTGGNQPQH
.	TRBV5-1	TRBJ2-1	ASSWGQGSIKNEQF
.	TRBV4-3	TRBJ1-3	ASSQDRQGSGNTIY
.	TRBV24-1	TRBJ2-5	ATSDGSLREGQETQY
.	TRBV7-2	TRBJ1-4	ASSRGGDEKLF
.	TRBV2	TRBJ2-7	ASSESGTSGLSYEQY
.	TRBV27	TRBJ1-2	ASSLRGSHGYT
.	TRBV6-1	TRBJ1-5	ASSEGRGVGQPQH
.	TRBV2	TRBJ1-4	ASKGTDEKLF